A selection of T cell receptor beta chains follows, all from one sample in a study of glioma-infiltrating T cells after dendritic cell vaccination. Libraries were prepared by immunoSEQ multiplex PCR; TCRdb keeps only in-frame clonotypes and omits some of them. This sample has around 72,000 clones, with 80% to 85% found just once. The sequenced sample was blood, obtained before dendritic cell vaccination. The receptors come from a human donor with glioblastoma. Each CDR3 is given with its conserved first and last residue.

V gene	J gene	CDR3 protein
TRBV11-2	TRBJ2-2	CASSDLGGTNTGELFF
TRBV9	TRBJ2-2	CASSSSQEGKGGELFF
TRBV18	TRBJ1-1	CASSPLRGDGTEAFF
TRBV19	TRBJ1-1	CASSTPVPEAFF
TRBV10-2	TRBJ1-2	CASSESTTEEGYTF
TRBV4-1	TRBJ2-5	CASSQDMGLAGGNQETQYF
TRBV5-1	TRBJ2-1	CASSLELAVVNNEQFF
TRBV7-2	TRBJ1-3	CASSPQGISGNTIYF
TRBV7-6	TRBJ1-4	CASSLMRGAANEKLFF
TRBV7-2	TRBJ2-2	CASSLPDRADTGELFF
TRBV6-5	TRBJ2-1	CASSSHQRGGVNEQFF
TRBV2	TRBJ1-4	CASRPGQGSEKLFF
TRBV7-9	TRBJ2-7	CASSVIRGQGSEQYF
TRBV7-2	TRBJ1-1	CASSLAPWSEVSTEAFF
TRBV6-5	TRBJ2-2	CASRRDSTGELFF
TRBV2	TRBJ2-5	CASSEIRTGTIQETQYF
TRBV2	TRBJ1-1	CASSEAGIWTEAFF
TRBV5-1	TRBJ2-5	CASSLGSTGRETQYF
TRBV5-1	TRBJ2-6	CASSLGGTEFSGANVLTF
TRBV14	TRBJ1-1	CASSQAGETEAFF
TRBV5-1	TRBJ1-1	CASSSGQGGYTEAFF
TRBV18	TRBJ2-7	CASSAGTSGGPSYEQYF
TRBV18	TRBJ1-1	CASSSLPRATEAFF
TRBV6-1	TRBJ2-7	CASSLNRVQDEQYF
TRBV5-4	TRBJ2-2	CASSFPRGLQTGELFF